This T cell receptor (beta chain) came from a study of long-term antiretroviral therapy in people with HIV. Findings and caveats of the study: The study found that diversity rose after ART but stayed below transplant donor controls. Every time point showed a repertoire led by clones expanded before ART.

Researchers secured at least one pre-ART and at least two post-ART PBMC samples from each donor. There were no participants with HIV treated outside the United States. Researchers report immunoSEQ v3.0 was run at survey level. Measured with immunoSEQ multiplex PCR; TCRdb has only the in-frame clones, and not every one. The sample holds more than 35,000 clones, approximately 83% seen once. CDR1 and CDR2 from the germline V gene are MNHNY and SVGAGI (reference sequence). This CDR3 region has 16 residues. V shed 5 bases and J 5 bases; nucleotides not matched to a gene: 6. A word on this clone: Its antigen is undetermined.

J is TRBJ2-3 and V is TRBV6-6, with TRBD2 matching 14 bases. The sequencing used unsorted PBMCs, collected 2.2 years after starting antiretroviral therapy. This sequence originates from a young man with HIV. This CDR3 reads CASSRLAGGLIDTQYF. DNA of the CDR3: TGTGCCAGCAGTAGACTAGCGGGGGGGTTAATAGATACGCAGTATTTT.